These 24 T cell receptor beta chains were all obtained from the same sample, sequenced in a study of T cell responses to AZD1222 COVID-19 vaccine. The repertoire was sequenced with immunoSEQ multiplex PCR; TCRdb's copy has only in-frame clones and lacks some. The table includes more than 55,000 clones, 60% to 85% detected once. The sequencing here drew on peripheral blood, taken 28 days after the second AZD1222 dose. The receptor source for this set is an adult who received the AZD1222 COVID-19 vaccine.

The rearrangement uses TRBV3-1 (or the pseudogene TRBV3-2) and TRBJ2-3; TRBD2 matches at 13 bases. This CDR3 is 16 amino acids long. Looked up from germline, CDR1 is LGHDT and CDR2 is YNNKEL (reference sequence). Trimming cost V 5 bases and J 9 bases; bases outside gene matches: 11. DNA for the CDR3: TGTGCCAGCAGCACAACGACTAGCGGGGGGCCTTTAACGCAGTATTTT. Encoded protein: CASSTTTSGGPLTQYF.

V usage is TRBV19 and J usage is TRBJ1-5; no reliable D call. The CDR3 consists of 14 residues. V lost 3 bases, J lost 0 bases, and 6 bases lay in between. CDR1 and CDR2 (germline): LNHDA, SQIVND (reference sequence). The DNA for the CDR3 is TGTGCCAGTAGTATCGAGTCTAGCAATCAGCCCCAGCATTTT. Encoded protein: CASSIESSNQPQHF. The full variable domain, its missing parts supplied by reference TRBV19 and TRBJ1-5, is DGGITQSPKYLFRKEGQNVTLSCEQNLNHDAMYWYRQDPGQGLRLIYYSQIVNDFQKGDIAEGYSVSREKKESFPLTVTSAQKNPTAFYLCASSIESSNQPQHFGDGTRLSIL.

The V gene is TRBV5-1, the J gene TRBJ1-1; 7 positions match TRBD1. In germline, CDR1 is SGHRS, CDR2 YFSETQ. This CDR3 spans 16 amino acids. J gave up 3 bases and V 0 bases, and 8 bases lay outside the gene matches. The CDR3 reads CASSLAGEQGYTEAFF. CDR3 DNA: TGCGCCAGCAGCTTGGCTGGGGAACAGGGGTACACTGAAGCTTTCTTT. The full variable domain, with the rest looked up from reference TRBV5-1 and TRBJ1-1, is KAGVTQTPRYLIKTRGQQVTLSCSPISGHRSVSWYQQTPGQGLQFLFEYFSETQRNKGNFPGRFSGRQFSNSRSEMNVSTLELGDSALYLCASSLAGEQGYTEAFFGQGTRLTVV.

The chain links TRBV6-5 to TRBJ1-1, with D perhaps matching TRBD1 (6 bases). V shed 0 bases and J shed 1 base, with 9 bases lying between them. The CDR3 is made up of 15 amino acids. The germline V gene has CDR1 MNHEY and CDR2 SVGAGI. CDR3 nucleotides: TGTGCCAGCAGTTACTCACCGGGACAGAACACTGAAGCTTTCTTT. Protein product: CASSYSPGQNTEAFF.

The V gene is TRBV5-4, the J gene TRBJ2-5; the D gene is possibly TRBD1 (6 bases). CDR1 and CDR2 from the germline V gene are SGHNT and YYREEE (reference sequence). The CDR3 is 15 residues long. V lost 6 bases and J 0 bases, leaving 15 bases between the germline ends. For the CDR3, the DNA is TGTGCCAGCAAGGTTCAAGGACAGAACCAAGAGACCCAGTACTTC. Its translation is CASKVQGQNQETQYF. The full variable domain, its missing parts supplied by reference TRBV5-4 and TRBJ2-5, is ETGVTQSPTHLIKTRGQQVTLRCSSQSGHNTVSWYQQALGQGPQFIFQYYREEENGRGNFPPRFSGLQFPNYSSELNVNALELDDSALYLCASKVQGQNQETQYFGPGTRLLVL.

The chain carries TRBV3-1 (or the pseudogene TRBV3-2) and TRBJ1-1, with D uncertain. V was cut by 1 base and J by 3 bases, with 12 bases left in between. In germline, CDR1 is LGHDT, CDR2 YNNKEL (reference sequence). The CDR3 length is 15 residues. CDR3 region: CASSQGTVAYTEAFF. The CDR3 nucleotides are TGTGCCAGCAGCCAAGGGACCGTGGCCTACACTGAAGCTTTCTTT.

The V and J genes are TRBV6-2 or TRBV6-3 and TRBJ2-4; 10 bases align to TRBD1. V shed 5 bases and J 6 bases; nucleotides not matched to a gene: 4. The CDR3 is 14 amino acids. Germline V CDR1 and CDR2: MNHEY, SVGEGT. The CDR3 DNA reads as TGTGCCAGCAGTCGGACAGGGGGAGCAAACATTCAGTACTTC. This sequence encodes CASSRTGGANIQYF.

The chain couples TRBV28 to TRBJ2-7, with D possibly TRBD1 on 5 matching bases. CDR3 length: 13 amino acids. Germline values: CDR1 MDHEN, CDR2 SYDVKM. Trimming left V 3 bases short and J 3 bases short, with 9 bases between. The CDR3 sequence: CASSFLGLYEQYF. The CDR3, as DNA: TGTGCCAGCAGTTTCCTGGGGCTCTACGAGCAGTACTTC.

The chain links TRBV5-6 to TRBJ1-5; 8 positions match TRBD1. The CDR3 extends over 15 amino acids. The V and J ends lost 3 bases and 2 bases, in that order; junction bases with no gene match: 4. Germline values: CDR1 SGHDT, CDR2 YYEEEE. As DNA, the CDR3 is TGTGCCAGCAGCTCACAGGGGGTGGGCAATCAGCCCCAGCATTTT. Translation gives CASSSQGVGNQPQHF.

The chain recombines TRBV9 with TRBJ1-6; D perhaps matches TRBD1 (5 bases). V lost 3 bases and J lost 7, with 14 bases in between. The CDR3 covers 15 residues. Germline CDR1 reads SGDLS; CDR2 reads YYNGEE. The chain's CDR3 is CASSGGLEGNSPLHF. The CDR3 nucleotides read TGTGCCAGCAGCGGGGGCCTAGAGGGGAATTCACCCCTCCACTTT.

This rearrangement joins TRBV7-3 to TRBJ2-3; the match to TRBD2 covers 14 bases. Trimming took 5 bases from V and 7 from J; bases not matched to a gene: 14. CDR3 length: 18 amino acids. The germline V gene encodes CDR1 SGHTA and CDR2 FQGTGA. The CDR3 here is CASSPTSGGDTQRHTQYF. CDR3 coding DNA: TGTGCCAGCAGCCCGACTAGCGGGGGGGATACACAAAGGCATACGCAGTATTTT.

CDR3 DNA: TGTGCCAGCAGCAGAACAGGGAGTTTCTCACCCCTCCACTTT. It translates to CASSRTGSFSPLHF. This chain links TRBV11-3 with TRBJ1-6; D might be TRBD1 (6 bases). Trimming removed 5 bases at V and 10 bases at J, with 15 bases between. CDR1 is SGHNT and CDR2 is YENEEA in the germline V gene. This CDR3 comprises 14 residues. Full variable domain (missing parts from reference TRBV11-3 and TRBJ1-6): EAGVVQSPRYKIIEKKQPVAFWCNPISGHNTLYWYLQNLGQGPELLIRYENEEAVDDSQLPKDRFSAERLKGVDSTLKIQPAELGDSAVYLCASSRTGSFSPLHFGNGTRLTVT.

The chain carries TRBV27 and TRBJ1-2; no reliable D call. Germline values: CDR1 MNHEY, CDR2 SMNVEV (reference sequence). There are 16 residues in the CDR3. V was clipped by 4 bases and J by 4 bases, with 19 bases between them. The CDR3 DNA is TGTGCCAGCAGTTACGACGGCGGGGTAGGAGTCTATGGCTACACCTTC. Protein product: CASSYDGGVGVYGYTF.

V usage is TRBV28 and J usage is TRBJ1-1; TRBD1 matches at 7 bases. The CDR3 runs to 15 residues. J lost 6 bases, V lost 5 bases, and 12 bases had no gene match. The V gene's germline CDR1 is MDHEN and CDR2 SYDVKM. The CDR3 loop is CASSPGQASGAEAFF. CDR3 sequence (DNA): TGTGCCAGCAGTCCTGGACAGGCCAGTGGGGCTGAAGCTTTCTTT.

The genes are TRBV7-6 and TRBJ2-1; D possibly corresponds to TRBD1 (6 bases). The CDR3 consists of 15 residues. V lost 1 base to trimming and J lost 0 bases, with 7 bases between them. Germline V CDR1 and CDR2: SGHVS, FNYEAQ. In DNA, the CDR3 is TGTGCCAGCAGCTTAGAAGGGGGCTCCTACAATGAGCAGTTCTTC. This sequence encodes CASSLEGGSYNEQFF.

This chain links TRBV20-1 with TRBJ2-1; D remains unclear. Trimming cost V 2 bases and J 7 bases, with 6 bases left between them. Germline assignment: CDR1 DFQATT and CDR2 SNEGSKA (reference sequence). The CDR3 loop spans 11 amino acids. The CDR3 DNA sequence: TGCAGTGCTAGACTTTATAATGAGCAGTTCTTC. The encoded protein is CSARLYNEQFF.

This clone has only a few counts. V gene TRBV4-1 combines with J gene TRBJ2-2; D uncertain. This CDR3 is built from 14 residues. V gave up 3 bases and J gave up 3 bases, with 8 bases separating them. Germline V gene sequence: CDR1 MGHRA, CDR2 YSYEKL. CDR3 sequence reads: CASSHGPHTGELFF. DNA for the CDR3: TGCGCCAGCAGCCATGGACCCCACACCGGGGAGCTGTTTTTT.

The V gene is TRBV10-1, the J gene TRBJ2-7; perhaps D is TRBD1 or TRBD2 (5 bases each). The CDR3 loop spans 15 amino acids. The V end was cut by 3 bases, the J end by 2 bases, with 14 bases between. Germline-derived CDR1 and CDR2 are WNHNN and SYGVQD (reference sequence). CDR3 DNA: TGCGCCAGCAGTGACACCGGGACGGTAACCTACGAGCAGTACTTC. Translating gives CASSDTGTVTYEQYF.

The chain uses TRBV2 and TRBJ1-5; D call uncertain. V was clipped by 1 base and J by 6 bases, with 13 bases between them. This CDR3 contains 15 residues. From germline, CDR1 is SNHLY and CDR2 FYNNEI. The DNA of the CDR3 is TGTGCCAGCAGTGAAGACTCGACGGCGGGTCAGCCCCAGCATTTT. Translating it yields CASSEDSTAGQPQHF.

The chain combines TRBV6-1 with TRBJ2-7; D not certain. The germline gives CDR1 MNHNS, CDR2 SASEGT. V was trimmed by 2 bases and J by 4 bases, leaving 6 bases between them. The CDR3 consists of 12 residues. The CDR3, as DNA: TGTGCCAGCAGTGAATTCAGGTACGAGCAGTACTTC. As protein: CASSEFRYEQYF.

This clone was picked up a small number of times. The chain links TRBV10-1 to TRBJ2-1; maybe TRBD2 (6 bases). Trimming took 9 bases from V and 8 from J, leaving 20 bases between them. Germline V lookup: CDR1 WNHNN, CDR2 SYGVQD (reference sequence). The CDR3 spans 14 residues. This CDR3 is CASPLSAGRYEQFF. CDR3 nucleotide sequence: TGCGCCAGTCCCCTCAGTGCGGGGAGGTATGAGCAGTTCTTC.

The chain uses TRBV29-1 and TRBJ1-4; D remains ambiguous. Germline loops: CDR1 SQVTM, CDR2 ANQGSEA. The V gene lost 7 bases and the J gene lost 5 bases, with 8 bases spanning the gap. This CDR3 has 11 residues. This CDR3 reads CSADDNEKLFF. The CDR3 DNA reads TGCAGCGCTGACGACAATGAAAAACTGTTTTTT.

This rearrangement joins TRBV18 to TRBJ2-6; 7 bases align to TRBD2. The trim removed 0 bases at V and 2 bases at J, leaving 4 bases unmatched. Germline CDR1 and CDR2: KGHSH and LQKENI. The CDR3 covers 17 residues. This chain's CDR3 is CASSPPRGGAGANVLTF. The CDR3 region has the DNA TGTGCCAGCTCACCACCGCGGGGAGGGGCTGGGGCCAACGTCCTGACTTTC.

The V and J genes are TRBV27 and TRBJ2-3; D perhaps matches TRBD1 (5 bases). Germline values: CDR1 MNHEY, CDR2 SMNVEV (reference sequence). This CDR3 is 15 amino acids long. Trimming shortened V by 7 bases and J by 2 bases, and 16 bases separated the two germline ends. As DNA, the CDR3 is TGTGCCAGCAAAAGACAGTACAAAGACACAGATACGCAGTATTTT. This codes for CASKRQYKDTDTQYF.